This T cell receptor (beta chain) was retrieved from a study of cytomegalovirus exposure and HLA in healthy donors. General observations from the study: In vitro confirmation showed three CMV-associated chains to be CMV antigen specific. The listing of roughly 160 TCR beta chains classed them as cytomegalovirus-associated. A subsequent analysis found that TCR clusters from the first cohort also tended to co-occur in the roughly 120 validation repertoires, with under 95% of cluster scores above 0.

Trimming at V came to 3 bases and at J to 0 bases, leaving 10 bases not matched to a gene. Germline V CDR1 and CDR2: SGHDT, YYEEEE. The CDR3 has 17 amino acids. Libraries were prepared by immunoSEQ multiplex PCR; TCRdb keeps only in-frame clonotypes and omits some of them. Among some 120,000 clones listed, around 94% were seen once. On this clone itself: Its antigen is currently unknown.

This chain uses TRBV5-6 with TRBJ2-3, with 7 bases identical to TRBD2. This receptor was identified in a woman between 18 and 29 years old in good health and CMV-seronegative. Sequencing was carried out using PBMCs. CDR3 nucleotide sequence: TGTGCCAGCAGCTCCGTGACGGGGGAGGGAAGCACAGATACGCAGTATTTT. Protein product: CASSSVTGEGSTDTQYF.